The 25 T cell receptor beta chains listed next were all sequenced from one sample in a study of blood T cell repertoires in COVID-19. The data were produced by immunoSEQ multiplex PCR, yet TCRdb's version contains in-frame clones alone and is incomplete. The repertoire includes some 500,000 clones, 88% of them detected once, and roughly 1.9% sits in the top ten. Sequencing used PBMCs or T cells enriched from blood (not recorded which). The receptor source for this set is a woman in her forties who had recovered from COVID-19.

The chain is built from TRBV6-5 and TRBJ1-5; 7 nucleotides line up with TRBD1. The CDR3 extends over 14 amino acids. V lost 7 bases and J lost 4; bases outside the gene matches: 7. The germline gives CDR1 MNHEY, CDR2 SVGAGI. CDR3 in DNA: TGTGCCAGCAAACACAGGGGAAGGAATCAGCCCCAGCATTTT. Amino acids: CASKHRGRNQPQHF.

The genes are TRBV27 and TRBJ1-2; D unclear. V lost 5 bases and J 8 bases, leaving 15 bases between the germline ends. This CDR3 is built from 13 residues. The V gene's germline CDR1 is MNHEY and CDR2 SMNVEV (reference sequence). CDR3 nucleotide sequence: TGTGCCAGCAGTCCGAGAGCTAGAGAAGGCTACACCTTC. Protein product: CASSPRAREGYTF.

The V gene is TRBV6-4, the J gene TRBJ1-2, with D perhaps TRBD1 (5 bases). The CDR3 spans 17 residues. CDR1 MRHNA and CDR2 SNTAGT come from the germline V gene. Deletions cut 0 bases from V and 8 bases from J, with 22 bases between. CDR3 DNA: TGTGCCAGCAGTGACTCGGGGGGACCGCCTGCCGACGGCGGCTACACCTTC. It codes for CASSDSGGPPADGGYTF.

The chain recombines TRBV9 with TRBJ2-1, with 11 bases aligning to TRBD2. J was trimmed by 8 bases and V by 1 base; bases with no gene match: 8. This CDR3 is built from 16 residues. Germline V gene lookup returns CDR1 SGDLS and CDR2 YYNGEE. The CDR3 is CASSVLAGGGGDEQFF. The CDR3 nucleotides are TGTGCCAGCAGCGTACTAGCGGGAGGAGGAGGCGATGAGCAGTTCTTC.

CDR3 coding DNA: TGTGCCAGCAGCTTAGCAGGTCTGGGGCCAGATACGCAGTATTTT. Protein: CASSLAGLGPDTQYF. The chain has TRBV7-6 and TRBJ2-3, with D maybe TRBD1 (5 bases). Trimming took off 0 bases at V and 4 bases at J, with 11 bases between the two ends. The CDR3 extends over 15 amino acids. From germline, CDR1 is SGHVS and CDR2 FNYEAQ.

J is TRBJ2-7 and V is TRBV27; 7 bases line up with TRBD1. Per the germline V gene, CDR1 is MNHEY and CDR2 is SMNVEV (reference sequence). The ends lost 3 bases at V and 2 bases at J; junction bases unmatched: 4. This CDR3 is 14 amino acids long. For the CDR3, the DNA is TGTGCCAGCAGTTTGGGACAGTACCCCTACGAGCAGTACTTC. Its translation is CASSLGQYPYEQYF.

V is TRBV7-9 and J is TRBJ1-4, with D maybe TRBD1 (6 bases). Trimming took off 5 bases at V and 0 bases at J, with 13 bases between the two ends. Per the germline V gene, CDR1 is SEHNR and CDR2 is FQNEAQ (reference sequence). This CDR3 spans 16 amino acids. CDR3 protein: CASSVWTAATNEKLFF. The CDR3 nucleotides read TGTGCCAGCAGCGTGTGGACAGCAGCAACTAATGAAAAACTGTTTTTT.

CDR3 region: CASSQDGATSTDTQYF. As DNA, the CDR3 is TGCGCCAGCAGCCAAGATGGGGCGACTAGCACAGATACGCAGTATTTT. The genes are TRBV4-3 and TRBJ2-3; possibly TRBD1 for D (5 bases). The CDR3 sequence is 16 residues long. The V gene lost 0 bases and the J gene lost 0 bases, with 10 bases spanning the gap. The germline gives CDR1 LGHNA, CDR2 YSLEER.

This chain uses TRBV5-1 with TRBJ2-7; 9 nucleotides agree with TRBD2. There are 15 residues in the CDR3. Trimming took 3 bases from V and 3 from J; bases not matched to a gene: 7. Germline values: CDR1 SGHRS, CDR2 YFSETQ. CDR3 in amino acids: CASSSFSGSFYEQYF. CDR3 bases: TGCGCCAGCAGCTCGTTTAGCGGGAGTTTCTACGAGCAGTACTTC. Supplemented by reference TRBV5-1 and TRBJ2-7, the full variable domain reads KAGVTQTPRYLIKTRGQQVTLSCSPISGHRSVSWYQQTPGQGLQFLFEYFSETQRNKGNFPGRFSGRQFSNSRSEMNVSTLELGDSALYLCASSSFSGSFYEQYFGPGTRLTVT.

The CDR3 nucleotides read TGTGCCAGCACCCAAGCGGGGGGCACTGAAGCTTTCTTT. Protein: CASTQAGGTEAFF. The chain couples TRBV2 to TRBJ1-1, with a weak D call TRBD1 (5 bases). The V gene lost 7 bases and the J gene lost 4 bases, with 13 bases spanning the gap. The CDR3 spans 13 residues. Germline CDR1 reads SNHLY; CDR2 reads FYNNEI.

This chain uses TRBV25-1 with TRBJ1-4; tentatively, D is TRBD1 (5 bases). The CDR3 consists of 15 residues. V lost 2 bases, J lost 7 bases, and 14 bases lay in between. CDR1 is MGHDK and CDR2 is SYGVNS in the germline V gene. The CDR3 nucleotides read TGTGCCAGCAGTGAAAGTTCGGGGGATTTTGAAAAACTGTTTTTT. It codes for CASSESSGDFEKLFF.

This rearrangement joins TRBV3-1 (or the pseudogene TRBV3-2) to TRBJ1-1, with D unclear. Germline lookup yields CDR1 LGHDT and CDR2 YNNKEL (reference sequence). This CDR3 is built from 13 residues. V lost 2 bases, J lost 0 bases, and 4 bases lay in between. For the CDR3, the DNA is TGTGCCAGCAGCCAACAGATGAACACTGAAGCTTTCTTT. It yields the protein CASSQQMNTEAFF.

The chain combines TRBV5-1 with TRBJ1-3; no clear D. Trimming removed 1 base from V and 0 bases from J, with 8 bases in between. Germline CDR1 is SGHRS and CDR2 is YFSETQ. This CDR3 comprises 15 residues. For the CDR3, the DNA is TGCGCCAGCAGCTTGCTTGCGGGCTCTGGAAACACCATATATTTT. It translates to CASSLLAGSGNTIYF.

The chain links TRBV27 to TRBJ2-1, with 12 bases matching TRBD2. Germline loops: CDR1 MNHEY, CDR2 SMNVEV (reference sequence). J gave up 7 bases and V 4 bases, and 11 bases lay outside the gene matches. There are 17 residues in the CDR3. The DNA for the CDR3 is TGTGCCAGCAGTTCCTCCTTCACTAGCGGGAGGTTGAATGAGCAGTTCTTC. Amino acid sequence: CASSSSFTSGRLNEQFF.

A single count supports this clone. The V call is TRBV30, the J call TRBJ1-5; weak D call: TRBD1 (5 bases). CDR3 length equals 13 residues. V was trimmed by 3 bases and J by 3 bases, leaving 9 bases between them. Per the germline V gene, CDR1 is GTSNPN and CDR2 is SVGIG (reference sequence). The CDR3 is CAWRAGNNQPQHF. CDR3 in DNA: TGTGCCTGGAGGGCAGGGAACAATCAGCCCCAGCATTTT.

With respect to this clone: The identical CDR3 is also encoded by other nucleotide sequences in the sample. The rearrangement joins TRBV5-1 to TRBJ2-1, with D unresolved. Trimming stripped 0 bases from V and 9 bases from J, with 4 bases between. This CDR3 is built from 11 residues. CDR1 SGHRS and CDR2 YFSETQ come from the germline V gene. The CDR3 protein is CASSLGAEQFF. The CDR3 DNA follows: TGCGCCAGCAGCTTGGGAGCTGAGCAGTTCTTC.

The chain uses TRBV15 and TRBJ2-1; D might be TRBD2 (7 bases). Germline-derived CDR1 and CDR2 are LNHNV and YYDKDF (reference sequence). V gave up 1 base and J gave up 10 bases, with 23 bases separating them. The CDR3 runs 17 residues. The CDR3 nucleotides read TGTGCCACCAGCAGAGTCTTGGGGGGGCTAACGGGAAACGAGCAGTTCTTC. The encoded protein is CATSRVLGGLTGNEQFF.

The chain employs TRBV11-2 and TRBJ1-1, with D possibly matching TRBD1 (5 bases). Trimming removed 0 bases at V and 0 bases at J, with 8 bases between. Germline V gives CDR1 SGHAT, CDR2 FQNNGV. The CDR3 has 15 amino acids. In DNA form, the CDR3 reads TGTGCCAGCAGCTTAGAAGACAGCCTGAACACTGAAGCTTTCTTT. Amino acid sequence: CASSLEDSLNTEAFF.

The table lists this clone with a count of one. The J gene is TRBJ2-5, the V gene TRBV6-1, with no clear D. V gave up 0 bases and J gave up 4 bases, with 6 bases separating them. Looked up from germline, CDR1 is MNHNS and CDR2 is SASEGT. This CDR3 region has 13 residues. The CDR3 region is CASSEAPRETQYF. The DNA for the CDR3 is TGTGCCAGCAGTGAAGCCCCGCGAGAGACCCAGTACTTC.

The chain carries TRBV30 and TRBJ1-3; tentative D call: TRBD1 (6 bases). V gave up 1 base and J gave up 4 bases, with 14 bases separating them. This CDR3 is built from 15 residues. The V gene's germline CDR1 is GTSNPN and CDR2 SVGIG (reference sequence). The CDR3 protein is CAWSGYRVIGNTIYF. CDR3 bases: TGTGCCTGGAGTGGCTACAGGGTAATAGGAAACACCATATATTTT.

This clone appeared once. The rearrangement joins TRBV5-4 to TRBJ1-4; D call uncertain. The V and J ends lost 5 bases and 8 bases respectively, with 19 bases between them. Germline CDR1 SGHNT, CDR2 YYREEE (reference sequence). The CDR3 loop spans 15 amino acids. CDR3 sequence (DNA): TGTGCCAGCAGGCGGACCGGGCCGGGAGGGGAAAAACTGTTTTTT. It codes for CASRRTGPGGEKLFF.

The chain uses TRBV27 and TRBJ2-7; TRBD2 is a possible D gene (6 bases). V lost 3 bases and J lost 0, with 12 bases in between. The CDR3 is 15 amino acids. CDR1 is MNHEY, CDR2 SMNVEV, per germline (reference sequence). CDR3 coding DNA: TGTGCCAGCAGTTTCGGGAGAGAGCTCTCCTACGAGCAGTACTTC. Its translation is CASSFGRELSYEQYF.

V and J are TRBV9 and TRBJ2-3, with D hard to call. The V gene lost 6 bases and the J gene lost 4 bases, with 9 bases spanning the gap. Germline CDR1 and CDR2: SGDLS and YYNGEE. CDR3 length: 12 residues. CDR3 in DNA: TGTGCCAGCACCGACGGGTCAGATACGCAGTATTTT. Amino acids: CASTDGSDTQYF. Drawing the rest from reference TRBV9 and TRBJ2-3, the complete variable domain is DSGVTQTPKHLITATGQRVTLRCSPRSGDLSVYWYQQSLDQGLQFLIQYYNGEERAKGNILERFSAQQFPDLHSELNLSSLELGDSALYFCASTDGSDTQYFGPGTRLTVL.

The V call is TRBV6-5, the J call TRBJ1-1; weak D call: TRBD1 (5 bases). The germline V gene encodes CDR1 MNHEY and CDR2 SVGAGI. Deletions cut 4 bases from V and 3 bases from J, with 12 bases between. The CDR3 is 14 amino acids. Here the CDR3 reads CASSSWGRDTEAFF. CDR3 nucleotides: TGTGCCAGCAGTTCATGGGGGAGGGACACTGAAGCTTTCTTT.

V and J are TRBV6-1 and TRBJ1-2, with TRBD1 matching 8 bases. The trim removed 2 bases at V and 4 bases at J, leaving 12 bases unmatched. The CDR3 spans 17 residues. The germline V gene has CDR1 MNHNS and CDR2 SASEGT. The CDR3 protein is CASSERGDRPRSYGYTF. Here the CDR3 DNA reads TGTGCCAGCAGTGAACGGGGGGACAGGCCTCGGTCCTATGGCTACACCTTC.